The clone carrying this T cell receptor (beta chain) was detected a few times. Its matching antigen is unknown. The donors comprised healthy bone marrow donors. Primers: 60 Vbeta forward and 13 Jbeta reverse. TCRdb's copy holds only in-frame clones and misses some; the assay was immunoSEQ multiplex PCR. This sample has about 94,000 clones, with 50% to 75% found just once. This sample was taken from a study of cytomegalovirus exposure and HLA in healthy donors. Study-wide results and limits: Most TCRs appeared rarely, but some public TCRs recurred in many donors. What was likely a sequencing artifact was a cluster of highly shared sequence variants.

This TCR came from a young man in good health and CMV-seronegative. Sample: PBMCs.

The CDR3 DNA reads TGTGCCACCAGCAATACAGGGGGGGAAGAGACCCAGTACTTC. As protein: CATSNTGGEETQYF. The chain is built from TRBV15 and TRBJ2-5; the D gene is possibly TRBD1 (8 bases). Germline lookup yields CDR1 LNHNV and CDR2 YYDKDF (reference sequence). The CDR3 has 14 amino acids. Trimming removed 4 bases from V and 3 bases from J, with 12 bases in between. Filled out from reference TRBV15 and TRBJ2-5, the complete variable domain reads DAMVIQNPRYQVTQFGKPVTLSCSQTLNHNVMYWYQQKSSQAPKLLFHYYDKDFNNEADTPDNFQSRRPNTSFCFLDIRSPGLGDTAMYLCATSNTGGEETQYFGPGTRLLVL.